A selection of T cell receptor beta chains follows, all from one sample in a study of CD8 T cells in Susac syndrome. TCRdb re-derived calls from the immunoSEQ multiplex PCR reads in MiXCR, one entry per CDR3 protein. This sample has 150,000 to 200,000 distinct CDR3 sequences, with approximately 94% found just once. Sample: CD4+ T cells from PBMCs. These receptors all stem from a human donor in good health. CDR3s include the opening cysteine and the closing phenylalanine or tryptophan. Each record gives: V gene, D gene, J gene, CDR3 protein, CDR3 DNA. D genes are given only for firm matches.

>TRBV19|NA|TRBJ2-5
CASSIEGQTQYF
TGTGCCAGTAGTATAGAGGGGCAGACCCAGTACTTC
>TRBV28|NA|TRBJ1-4
CASSFPGGANEKLFF
TGTGCCAGCAGTTTTCCGGGGGGAGCTAATGAAAAACTGTTTTTT
>TRBV12-3/TRBV12-4|NA|TRBJ1-1
CASSLEVGADTEAFF
TGTGCCAGCAGTTTAGAGGTGGGCGCGGACACTGAAGCTTTCTTT
>TRBV6-2/TRBV6-3|TRBD1|TRBJ2-3
CASSWGPGQGSTDTQYF
TGTGCCAGCAGTTGGGGGCCGGGACAGGGATCAACAGATACGCAGTATTTT
>TRBV19|NA|TRBJ1-2
CAVRPPGTEVSGYTF
TGTGCCGTCCGACCCCCGGGCACCGAAGTTTCTGGCTACACCTTC
>TRBV5-1|NA|TRBJ1-5
CASSLAGLPNQPQHF
TGCGCCAGCAGCTTGGCGGGACTCCCGAATCAGCCCCAGCATTTT
>TRBV9|NA|TRBJ1-6
CASSVGQTINSPLHF
TGTGCCAGCAGCGTAGGGCAGACTATTAATTCACCCCTCCACTTT
>TRBV29-1|TRBD1|TRBJ1-5
CSVGTGPQPQHF
TGCAGCGTCGGGACAGGGCCTCAGCCCCAGCATTTT
>TRBV28|TRBD1|TRBJ1-1
CASSLSQGASEAFF
TGTGCCAGCAGTTTAAGTCAGGGGGCCTCTGAAGCTTTCTTT
>TRBV6-2/TRBV6-3|NA|TRBJ1-3
CASSYPGSGNTIYF
TGTGCCAGCAGTTACCCGGGCAGCGGAAACACCATATATTTT